This entry describes one TCR beta chain. Its antigen is currently unknown. With sequencing, the targeted depth ranged from 1 in 200,000 to 1 in 1 million T cells. The assay was immunoSEQ multiplex PCR, and TCRdb's table has in-frame clones only and misses some. The sample records about 140,000 clones, around 80% being singletons. The data are from a study of cytotoxic CD8 clonotypes in ibrutinib-treated CLL. Broader study findings: Public clonotypes were rare and shrank or held steady on treatment.

This material consisted of PBMCs, taken after 36 months of ibrutinib treatment. This clonotype was obtained from a human donor with chronic lymphocytic leukemia.

The CDR3 sequence is CSYRDSNQPQHF. CDR3 in DNA: TGCAGCTATAGGGATAGCAATCAGCCCCAGCATTTT. The chain is built from TRBV29-1 and TRBJ1-5; D uncertain. Trimming pared 8 bases from V and 0 bases from J, leaving 8 bases between. The CDR3 runs to 12 residues. Germline CDR1 SQVTM, CDR2 ANQGSEA. Filled out from reference TRBV29-1 and TRBJ1-5, the complete variable domain reads SAVISQKPSRDICQRGTSLTIQCQVDSQVTMMFWYRQQPGQSLTLIATANQGSEATYESGFVIDKFPISRPNLTFSTLTVSNMSPEDSSIYLCSYRDSNQPQHFGDGTRLSIL.